This passage covers 25 T cell receptor beta chains from one sample sequenced in a study of blood T cells in healthy people across ages. Sample-barcoded 5' priming and a J-beta primer mix drove a second PCR of about 6 to 11 cycles. Using its own MiXCR run on the 5' RACE reads, TCRdb lists one record per CDR3 protein. The table has 1.8 million or so distinct CDR3 sequences, roughly two fifths seen once. Sequencing was performed on blood. These receptors were taken from a human donor in good health.

This clonotype was counted a few times. The chain couples TRBV6-2 or TRBV6-3 to TRBJ2-5, with D tentatively TRBD2 (6 bases). Germline CDR1 MNHEY, CDR2 SVGEGT. V was clipped by 6 bases and J by 8 bases, with 13 bases between them. This CDR3 has 12 residues. CDR3 nucleotides: TGTGCCAGCAGCCGGGACGGGGGAACCCAGTACTTC. Its translation is CASSRDGGTQYF.

This clonotype was recorded a few times. The chain has TRBV7-2 and TRBJ1-4, with a weak D call TRBD1 (5 bases). Germline loops: CDR1 SGHTA, CDR2 FQGNSA. Trimming pared 6 bases from V and 7 bases from J, leaving 12 bases between. The length of the CDR3 is 13 residues. The CDR3 nucleotides are TGTGCCAGCAGGCGAGGCGGGGGTGAAAAACTGTTTTTT. It is translated as CASRRGGGEKLFF.

The chain links TRBV4-3 to TRBJ1-2, with a weak D call TRBD1 (6 bases). The V and J ends lost 0 bases and 4 bases respectively, with 15 bases between them. Germline-derived CDR1 and CDR2 are LGHNA and YSLEER. The CDR3 consists of 16 residues. For the CDR3, the DNA is TGCGCCAGCAGCCAAGATCCGACAGGTAGGGTCTATGGCTACACCTTC. Amino acid sequence: CASSQDPTGRVYGYTF.

The V and J genes are TRBV7-2 and TRBJ2-7, with TRBD1 as a possible D gene (6 bases). Germline CDR1 and CDR2: SGHTA and FQGNSA. V lost 7 bases and J lost 5, with 15 bases in between. CDR3 length: 13 amino acids. CDR3 in amino acids: CASNYYNRDEQYF. CDR3 nucleotide sequence: TGTGCCAGCAACTATTACAACAGGGACGAGCAGTACTTC.

This rearrangement joins TRBV2 to TRBJ2-5; D not resolved. V lost 8 bases and J lost 5, with 9 bases in between. Germline assignment: CDR1 SNHLY and CDR2 FYNNEI. The CDR3 is 11 residues long. The CDR3 region has the DNA TGTGCCAGCGGCATAGGGGAGACCCAGTACTTC. This gives the protein CASGIGETQYF.

The chain recombines TRBV7-8 with TRBJ2-1; D uncertain. The CDR3 is 13 residues long. Between the trimmed V and J ends, which lost 4 bases and 6 bases, there was a span of 10 bases. CDR1 and CDR2 from the germline V gene are SGHVS and FQNEAQ. CDR3 coding DNA: TGTGCCAGCAGCTCCCTACAATTCAATGAGCAGTTCTTC. As protein: CASSSLQFNEQFF.

The chain is built from TRBV5-4 and TRBJ1-2; 10 bases map to TRBD1. The V segment lost 4 bases and the J segment 3 bases; nucleotides outside the gene matches: 6. Looked up from germline, CDR1 is SGHNT and CDR2 is YYREEE (reference sequence). The CDR3 length is 15 residues. The CDR3 loop reads CASSDRQGADYGYTF. The CDR3 DNA is TGTGCCAGCAGCGACCGACAGGGGGCCGACTATGGCTACACCTTC. Based on the CDR3 plus reference TRBV5-4 and TRBJ1-2, the full variable domain is ETGVTQSPTHLIKTRGQQVTLRCSSQSGHNTVSWYQQALGQGPQFIFQYYREEENGRGNFPPRFSGLQFPNYSSELNVNALELDDSALYLCASSDRQGADYGYTFGSGTRLTVV.

This clonotype was picked up one time. The rearrangement links TRBV4-2 to TRBJ1-1; D is ambiguous. The CDR3 sequence is 15 residues long. Trimming left V 1 base short and J 2 bases short, with 11 bases between. Germline values: CDR1 LGHNA, CDR2 YNFKEQ. DNA for the CDR3: TGTGCCAGCAGCCAAGGGGTAGTAACAAACACTGAAGCTTTCTTT. Residues: CASSQGVVTNTEAFF.

V and J are TRBV28 and TRBJ2-2, with 7 positions matching TRBD2. This CDR3 is 15 amino acids long. The J segment lost 1 base and the V segment lost 7 bases, leaving 6 bases of the junction unmatched. Germline loops: CDR1 MDHEN, CDR2 SYDVKM. The CDR3 coding sequence is TGTGCCAGCACTAGGGACTACCGGAACACCGGGGAGCTGTTTTTT. Its translation: CASTRDYRNTGELFF.

The V and J genes are TRBV11-3 and TRBJ2-7; 10 bases match TRBD2. TRBJ2-5 matches the DNA end more closely, so the J call is doubtful. The CDR3 covers 17 residues. The V gene's germline CDR1 is SGHNT and CDR2 YENEEA. The CDR3 DNA reads as TGTGCCAGCAGCTTAGGTACCCTAGCGGGGGCGGCTGAGACCCAGTACTTC. It encodes CASSLGTLAGAAETQYF.

This clonotype occurred a few times. The rearrangement uses TRBV6-5 and TRBJ2-3; 8 positions agree with TRBD2. Germline CDR1 reads MNHEY; CDR2 reads SVGAGI. V was pared by 2 bases and J by 4 bases, with 8 bases of the junction left unmatched. This CDR3 spans 16 amino acids. The CDR3 bases are TGTGCCAGCAGTTACGGTCCCACGGGGGGGGCAGATACGCAGTATTTT. Translating gives CASSYGPTGGADTQYF.

This clonotype was detected only a few times. The chain recombines TRBV20-1 with TRBJ2-7; a possible D gene is TRBD2 (5 bases). The CDR3 loop spans 13 amino acids. Germline values: CDR1 DFQATT, CDR2 SNEGSKA (reference sequence). Trimming removed 0 bases at V and 2 bases at J, with 8 bases between. The CDR3, as DNA: TGCAGTGCTAGAGAGCTAGCCCCCTACGAGCAGTACTTC. The encoded protein is CSARELAPYEQYF.

The chain joins TRBV5-1 to TRBJ2-4, with 10 bases that match TRBD1. Gene TRBJ2-7 matches the end of the DNA better, so the J call may be wrong. The CDR3 has 15 amino acids. Germline loops: CDR1 SGHRS, CDR2 YFSETQ. The CDR3 DNA reads as TGCGCCAGCAGCTTGGAGGACAGGGGGACCTACGAGCAGTACTTC. As protein: CASSLEDRGTYEQYF.

This sequence joins TRBV6-2 or TRBV6-3 and TRBJ2-6; D gene uncertain. Germline CDR1 is MNHEY and CDR2 is SVGEGT. Trimming took off 5 bases at V and 3 bases at J, with 8 bases between the two ends. This CDR3 has 14 residues. In DNA form, the CDR3 reads TGTGCCAGCAGTCCCCGTCATGGGGCCAACGTCCTGACTTTC. It yields the protein CASSPRHGANVLTF.

This clonotype has only a few counts. This chain joins TRBV6-2 or TRBV6-3 and TRBJ2-1, with D perhaps matching TRBD2 (6 bases). The germline gives CDR1 MNHEY, CDR2 SVGEGT. V was clipped by 8 bases and J by 0 bases, with 26 bases between them. The CDR3 runs to 19 residues. The CDR3: CASEGPAVARGLSYNEQFF. The CDR3 DNA is TGTGCCAGCGAAGGACCAGCGGTGGCTAGGGGACTCTCCTACAATGAGCAGTTCTTC.

The CDR3 DNA sequence: TGCAGTGGAAAGCGGGGGGCACCTGCTTACAATGAGCAGTTCTTC. Amino acid sequence: CSGKRGAPAYNEQFF. The V call is TRBV20-1, the J call TRBJ2-1; the match to TRBD2 covers 9 bases. CDR1 and CDR2 (germline): DFQATT, SNEGSKA (reference sequence). The CDR3 totals 15 residues. J lost 4 bases, V lost 7 bases, and 11 bases had no gene match.

The rearrangement links TRBV29-1 to TRBJ1-1; maybe TRBD1 (5 bases). The CDR3 runs 13 residues. V lost 4 bases, J lost 10 bases, and 19 bases lay in between. CDR1 is SQVTM, CDR2 ANQGSEA, per germline. This CDR3 reads CSVAGLAGLGAFF. The CDR3 region has the DNA TGCAGCGTTGCCGGGCTAGCGGGGCTCGGAGCTTTCTTT.

The chain has TRBV4-1 and TRBJ1-2; D not resolved. Germline CDR1 MGHRA, CDR2 YSYEKL. The CDR3 is made up of 16 amino acids. V was cut by 0 bases and J by 2 bases, with 13 bases left in between. The CDR3 DNA is TGCGCCAGCAGCCAAGATTCAAACAGCTTAAACTATGGCTACACCTTC. This codes for CASSQDSNSLNYGYTF.

This chain links TRBV20-1 with TRBJ2-1; D call uncertain. Judging by the DNA end, TRBJ2-7 fits better; the J call may be wrong. CDR3 size: 12 residues. Per the germline V gene, CDR1 is DFQATT and CDR2 is SNEGSKA (reference sequence). In DNA form, the CDR3 reads TGCAGTGCTCCCCCGCGGTACAATGAGCAGTACTTC. This codes for CSAPPRYNEQYF.

This clonotype was seen repeatedly, ten times or more. The chain joins TRBV20-1 to TRBJ1-2; tentatively, D is TRBD1 (5 bases). The germline V and J ends were trimmed by 6 bases and 7 bases, with 9 bases remaining between them. The CDR3 contains 10 residues. The germline V gene has CDR1 DFQATT and CDR2 SNEGSKA (reference sequence). DNA for the CDR3: TGCAGTGCGATTGACAGTGGCTACACCTTC. Translated, it gives CSAIDSGYTF.

This clonotype was seen at least ten times. The chain links TRBV6-6 to TRBJ2-6; D might be TRBD2 (5 bases). There are 16 residues in the CDR3. V was shortened by 5 bases and J by 0 bases, with 11 bases between the two germline ends. Germline V gene lookup returns CDR1 MNHNY and CDR2 SVGAGI (reference sequence). Written as DNA, the CDR3 is TGTGCCAGCAGTCCACCGGGGAACTCTGGGGCCAACGTCCTGACTTTC. Protein: CASSPPGNSGANVLTF.

This clonotype was observed a handful of times. The rearrangement uses TRBV5-1 and TRBJ1-4; 8 nucleotides match TRBD1. The CDR3 runs to 15 residues. From germline, CDR1 is SGHRS and CDR2 YFSETQ. V lost 1 base, J lost 8 bases, and 7 bases stayed unmatched. CDR3 DNA sequence: TGCGCCAGCAGCTTGCTAGGACAGGGTCGGGAAAAACTGTTTTTT. Translating gives CASSLLGQGREKLFF.

The J gene is TRBJ2-7, the V gene TRBV5-1; no definite D call. In germline, CDR1 is SGHRS, CDR2 YFSETQ. V lost 0 bases and J 3 bases, leaving 10 bases between the germline ends. This CDR3 is built from 14 residues. As DNA, the CDR3 is TGCGCCAGCAGCTTGGATCTCAGGCTCTACGAGCAGTACTTC. As protein: CASSLDLRLYEQYF.

The rearrangement links TRBV2 to TRBJ2-1, with D unresolved. The end of the DNA is better explained by TRBJ2-7, so the J call may be wrong. CDR1 is SNHLY, CDR2 FYNNEI, per germline. The CDR3 is 15 residues long. The CDR3, as DNA: TGTGCCAGCAGCTCGGACGTAAGCTCCTACAATGAGCAGTACTTC. Translation: CASSSDVSSYNEQYF.

V usage is TRBV9 and J usage is TRBJ2-1; 9 positions match TRBD2. With V trimmed by 0 bases and J by 4 bases, 5 bases remained unmatched. The CDR3 length is 16 residues. The germline CDR1 and CDR2 sequences are SGDLS and YYNGEE. In DNA form, the CDR3 reads TGTGCCAGCAGCGTAGATAATAGCGGGGGTTACAATGAGCAGTTCTTC. Its translation: CASSVDNSGGYNEQFF.